One and the same sample provided the 6 T cell receptor beta chains below, sequenced in a study of T cells in Graves' hyperthyroidism and ophthalmopathy. Using RNA transcripts as the source, TCR beta CDR3 regions were amplified. Researchers ran a first-round RT-PCR on the TCR CDR3 using the HTBI primer set. TCRdb reanalysed the multiplex PCR reads using MiXCR and keeps one entry per CDR3 protein. Seen here are about 740,000 distinct CDR3 sequences, approximately 14% observed once, and the top ten hold about 10%. Sequenced material: blood. The receptors here all came from a woman in her late teens or twenties with Graves' hyperthyroidism.

This clonotype has a handful of counts. This chain links TRBV7-2 with TRBJ2-5, with a possible D match to TRBD2 (6 bases). The V and J ends lost 4 bases and 4 bases respectively, with 13 bases between them. This CDR3 spans 14 amino acids. Germline loops: CDR1 SGHTA, CDR2 FQGNSA. The CDR3 sequence: CASSSQRGRETQYF. The CDR3 nucleotides are TGTGCCAGCAGCTCGCAACGGGGGAGAGAGACCCAGTACTTC.

This clonotype has ten or more counts. This sequence joins TRBV20-1 and TRBJ1-2; possible D gene TRBD1, 5 bases. Deletions cut 6 bases from V and 7 bases from J, with 18 bases between. CDR1 is DFQATT and CDR2 is SNEGSKA in the germline V gene (reference sequence). CDR3 length: 13 residues. CDR3 in amino acids: CSATPGNLGGYTF. CDR3 DNA sequence: TGCAGTGCAACGCCAGGGAACCTGGGTGGCTACACCTTC.

The gene calls are TRBV19 and TRBJ2-1; 7 nucleotides line up with TRBD1. In germline, CDR1 is LNHDA, CDR2 SQIVND (reference sequence). The CDR3 extends over 15 amino acids. The junction had 11 bases not matched to a gene; V was cut back by 8 bases and J by 4 bases. CDR3 coding DNA: TGTGCCAGTCAACCGGGACAGAGACTATACAATGAGCAGTTCTTC. This sequence encodes CASQPGQRLYNEQFF.

In its sample, this clonotype was seen many times. The rearrangement joins TRBV3-1 to TRBJ1-4; 7 bases line up with TRBD1. There are 15 residues in the CDR3. The germline gives CDR1 LGHDT, CDR2 YNNKEL (reference sequence). Trimming at V came to 1 base and at J to 4 bases, leaving 3 bases not matched to a gene. CDR3 region: CASSQGGQVNEKLFF. The CDR3, as DNA: TGTGCCAGCAGCCAAGGAGGACAGGTTAATGAAAAACTGTTTTTT. Full variable domain (rest looked up from reference TRBV3-1 and TRBJ1-4): DTAVSQTPKYLVTQMGNDKSIKCEQNLGHDTMYWYKQDSKKFLKIMFSYNNKELIINETVPNRFSPKSPDKAHLNLHINSLELGDSAVYFCASSQGGQVNEKLFFGSGTQLSVL.

This clonotype was recorded many times. The chain links TRBV5-6 to TRBJ1-1; TRBD1 aligns across 8 bases. Trimming at V came to 4 bases and at J to 3 bases, leaving 8 bases not matched to a gene. Germline V gene sequence: CDR1 SGHDT, CDR2 YYEEEE. This CDR3 region has 15 residues. CDR3 sequence reads: CASSPVQGGYTEAFF. CDR3 coding DNA: TGTGCCAGCAGCCCTGTACAGGGGGGATACACTGAAGCTTTCTTT.

This clonotype was seen a handful of times. DNA of the CDR3: TGTGCCAGCAGTTTCAGTGAGGGCGGCACTGAAGCTTTCTTT. Translating gives CASSFSEGGTEAFF. The chain couples TRBV28 to TRBJ1-1, with D uncertain. Germline loops: CDR1 MDHEN, CDR2 SYDVKM. V shed 3 bases and J shed 4 bases, with 12 bases lying between them. CDR3 length equals 14 residues.